This record concerns one TCR beta chain sequence. In the original analysis: Nucleated cell counts were estimated from reference gene primer amplification. The protocol was immunoSEQ multiplex PCR, while the TCRdb copy is restricted to in-frame clones and leaves out a portion. V and J calls and clone size are those listed in that table; D and trimming were worked out from the DNA. This sample has about 180,000 clones, with around nine tenths found just once. Seattle cases were enrolled at active infection and followed longitudinally. This record belongs to a study of blood T cell repertoires in COVID-19. Study-wide background: Samples came from the United States, Italy and Spain, spanning acute and convalescent COVID-19. The analysed material was cDNA or gDNA that came from T cells, B-cell-depleted T cells, or PBMCs.

The CDR3 covers 14 residues. Germline values: CDR1 MNHEY, CDR2 SVGAGI. V shed 4 bases, J shed 2 bases, and the junction held 4 bases outside the gene matches. The sequencing input was peripheral blood. The chain joins TRBV6-5 to TRBJ2-5; 7 nucleotides match TRBD2. The receptor was isolated from a woman between 65 and 79 years old with COVID-19, enrolled during active disease. CDR3 DNA: TGTGCCAGCAGTTTCGGGACTACTCAAGAGACCCAGTACTTC. The encoded protein is CASSFGTTQETQYF.